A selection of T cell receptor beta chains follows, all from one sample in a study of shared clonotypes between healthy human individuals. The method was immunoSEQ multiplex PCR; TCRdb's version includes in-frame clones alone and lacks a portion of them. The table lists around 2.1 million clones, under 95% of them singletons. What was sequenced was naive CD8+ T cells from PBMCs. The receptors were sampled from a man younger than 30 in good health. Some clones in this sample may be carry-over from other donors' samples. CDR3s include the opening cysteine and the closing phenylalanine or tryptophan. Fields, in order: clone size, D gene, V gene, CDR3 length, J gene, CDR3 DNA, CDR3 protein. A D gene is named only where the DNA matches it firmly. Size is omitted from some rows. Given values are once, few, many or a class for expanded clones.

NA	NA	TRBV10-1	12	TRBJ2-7	TGCGCCAGCAGTAAGTGGTCCTACGAGCAGTACTTC	CASSKWSYEQYF
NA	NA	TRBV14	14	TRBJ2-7	TGTGCCAGCAGCCAAGATTGGGGTCCCCACGAGCAGTACTTC	CASSQDWGPHEQYF
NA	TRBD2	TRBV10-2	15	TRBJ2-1	TGCGCCAGCAGTGAGTGGGAGGGCCAATTAAATGAGCAGTTCTTC	CASSEWEGQLNEQFF
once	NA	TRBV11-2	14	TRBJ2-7	TGTGCCAGCAGCTCGAGACTCCTCCCTCACGAGCAGTACTTC	CASSSRLLPHEQYF
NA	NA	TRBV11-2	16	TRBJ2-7	TGTGCCAGCAGCCCCTGGGGGGGACAGGAACCCTACGAGCAGTACTTC	CASSPWGGQEPYEQYF
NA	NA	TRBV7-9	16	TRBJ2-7	TGTGCCAGCAGCCCCCTCCCAGGAGGGAGCTCCTACGAGCAGTACTTC	CASSPLPGGSSYEQYF
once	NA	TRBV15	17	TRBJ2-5	TGTGCCACCAGCGAGGAGTTGGGTACCTCGTACCAAGAGACCCAGTACTTC	CATSEELGTSYQETQYF
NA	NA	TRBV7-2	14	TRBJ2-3	TGTGCCAGCAGCTTAAAACTAGGCGTGGATACGCAGTATTTT	CASSLKLGVDTQYF
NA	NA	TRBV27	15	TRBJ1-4	TGTGCCAGCAGTTCATCTAGGGACCTAAGTGAAAAACTGTTTTTT	CASSSSRDLSEKLFF
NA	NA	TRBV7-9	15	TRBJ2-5	TGTGCCAGCAGCTTAGCATCCCTGGGGCAAGAGACCCAGTACTTC	CASSLASLGQETQYF
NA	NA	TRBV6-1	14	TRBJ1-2	TGTGCCAGCAGTGAAGCAGGGCAGAACAATGGCTACACCTTC	CASSEAGQNNGYTF
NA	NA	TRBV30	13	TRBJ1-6	TGTGCCTGGACCGCGGCGACAGCCTCACCCCTCCACTTT	CAWTAATASPLHF
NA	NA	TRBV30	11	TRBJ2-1	TGTGCCTGGAGGGAGTACAATGAGCAGTTCTTC	CAWREYNEQFF
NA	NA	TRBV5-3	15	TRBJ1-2	TGTGCCAGAAGCTTGAGGATCCCGGACGGCTATGGCTACACCTTC	CARSLRIPDGYGYTF
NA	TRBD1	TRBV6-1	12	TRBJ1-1	TGTGCCAGCAGTACAGGGGTCACTGAAGCTTTCTTT	CASSTGVTEAFF
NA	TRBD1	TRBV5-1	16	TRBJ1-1	TGCGCCAGCAGCTTGGGACAGGGAGGAAAGAACACTGAAGCTTTCTTT	CASSLGQGGKNTEAFF
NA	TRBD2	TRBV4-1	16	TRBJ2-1	TGCGCCAGCAGCCAGCCGACTAGCGGGAGGGGTAATGAGCAGTTCTTC	CASSQPTSGRGNEQFF
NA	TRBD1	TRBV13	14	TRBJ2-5	TGTGCCAGCAGCTTAGGGACAGGGCAAGAGACCCAGTACTTC	CASSLGTGQETQYF
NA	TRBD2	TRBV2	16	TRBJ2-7	TGTGCCAGCAGCGGTGGACTAGCGGGAGGGACGTACGAGCAGTACTTC	CASSGGLAGGTYEQYF
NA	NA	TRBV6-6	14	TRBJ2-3	TGTGCCAGCAGTTACTCCTCGGACTCTGAGACGCAGTATTTT	CASSYSSDSETQYF
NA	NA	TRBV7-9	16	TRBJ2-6	TGTGCCAGCAGCCTCAGGTCAGGGACTGGGGCCAACGTCCTGACTTTC	CASSLRSGTGANVLTF
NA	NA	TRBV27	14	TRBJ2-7	TGTGCCAGCACCCCCGATGTCCGGGCCTACGAGCAGTACTTC	CASTPDVRAYEQYF
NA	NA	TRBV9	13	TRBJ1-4	TGTGCCAGCAGCGTGGGGAGGAATGAAAAACTGTTTTTT	CASSVGRNEKLFF
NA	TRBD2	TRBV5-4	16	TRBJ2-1	TGTGCCAGCAGCTTGGAAGCGGGAAGCTCCTACAATGAGCAGTTCTTC	CASSLEAGSSYNEQFF
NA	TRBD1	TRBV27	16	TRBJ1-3	TGTGCCAGCAGCCGGGACAGGGGACCCTTAAGAAACACCATATATTTT	CASSRDRGPLRNTIYF
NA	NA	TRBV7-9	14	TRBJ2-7	TGTGCCAGCAGCTTTACGGGCCCCGGGACCGAGCAGTACTTC	CASSFTGPGTEQYF
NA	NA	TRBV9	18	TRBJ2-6	TGTGCCAGTTCGCCGGGCGTGGGGGCCAAGGCTGGGGCCAACGTCCTGACTTTC	CASSPGVGAKAGANVLTF
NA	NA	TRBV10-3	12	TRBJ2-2	TGTGCCACACGTTTTCCCACCGGGGAGCTGTTTTTT	CATRFPTGELFF
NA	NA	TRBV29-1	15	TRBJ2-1	TGCAGCGTTTTCCCCGGTGGGAATCCTTACAATGAGCAGTTCTTC	CSVFPGGNPYNEQFF
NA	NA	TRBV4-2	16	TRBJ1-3	TGTGCCAGCAGCCAATATGGGGCAGGGGCTGGAAACACCATATATTTT	CASSQYGAGAGNTIYF
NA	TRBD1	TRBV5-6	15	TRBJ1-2	TGTGCCAGCAGCTTGGGTTTACAGGGGTCCTATGGCTACACCTTC	CASSLGLQGSYGYTF
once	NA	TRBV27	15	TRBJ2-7	TGTGCCAGCAGCCCTTTTGGGGTCGGTGGCTACGAGCAGTACTTC	CASSPFGVGGYEQYF
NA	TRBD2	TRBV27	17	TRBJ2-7	TGTGCCAGCAGCCCCTGGACTAGCGGAAAGCTATCCTACGAGCAGTACTTC	CASSPWTSGKLSYEQYF
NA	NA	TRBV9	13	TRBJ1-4	TGTGCCAGCAGCCCAACCCGGGAGGAAAAACTGTTTTTT	CASSPTREEKLFF
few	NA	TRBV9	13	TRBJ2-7	TGTGCCAGCAGCGTCACAGGGAGTCATGAGCAGTACTTC	CASSVTGSHEQYF
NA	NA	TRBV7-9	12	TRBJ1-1	TGTGCCAGCAGCTCCGGATGGAGTGAAGCTTTCTTT	CASSSGWSEAFF
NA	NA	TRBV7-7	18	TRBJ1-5	TGTGCCAGCAGCTGGGTGACTGAGACTACCCATAGCAATCAGCCCCAGCATTTT	CASSWVTETTHSNQPQHF
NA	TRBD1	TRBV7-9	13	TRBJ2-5	TGTGCCAGCAGCCAGGGACAGGGGATAACCCAGTACTTC	CASSQGQGITQYF
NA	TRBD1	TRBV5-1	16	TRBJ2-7	TGCGCCAGCAGCCTCGGACAGGGTTTATCTTCCTACGAGCAGTACTTC	CASSLGQGLSSYEQYF
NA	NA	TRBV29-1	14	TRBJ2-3	TGCAGCGTTGAGGGGCAAAGTTTAACAGATACGCAGTATTTT	CSVEGQSLTDTQYF
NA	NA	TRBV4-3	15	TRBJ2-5	TGCGCCAGCAGCCAAGGAGCCCCCCTGAGGGAGACCCAGTACTTC	CASSQGAPLRETQYF
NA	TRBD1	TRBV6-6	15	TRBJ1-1	TGTGCCAGCAGACAAAACCAGGGGGAAGGGACTGAAGCTTTCTTT	CASRQNQGEGTEAFF
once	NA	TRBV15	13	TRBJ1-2	TGTGCCACCAGCAGAGATCTCAACTATGGCTACACCTTC	CATSRDLNYGYTF
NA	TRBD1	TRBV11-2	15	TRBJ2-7	TGTGCCAGCAGCTTAGCCCCGGGACAGTCCTACGAGCAGTACTTC	CASSLAPGQSYEQYF
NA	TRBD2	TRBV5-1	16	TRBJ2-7	TGCGCCAGCAGCTTGAGTCGGCTAGCGGGGACGAACGAGCAGTACTTC	CASSLSRLAGTNEQYF
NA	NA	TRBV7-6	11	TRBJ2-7	TGTGCCAGCATTAGCGGTTACGAGCAGTACTTC	CASISGYEQYF
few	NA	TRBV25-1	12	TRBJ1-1	TGTGCCAGCAGTGAATATCGGGGTGAAGCTTTCTTT	CASSEYRGEAFF
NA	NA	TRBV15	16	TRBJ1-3	TGTGCCACCAGCAGGATCCGCGGGTCCTCTGGAAACACCATATATTTT	CATSRIRGSSGNTIYF
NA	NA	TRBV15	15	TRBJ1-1	TGTGCCACCAGCAGAGTAGCTGGGACGGGGACTGAAGCTTTCTTT	CATSRVAGTGTEAFF
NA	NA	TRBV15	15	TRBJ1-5	TGTGCCACCAGCAGAGGGAGCGAGGGATTCTGGGCCCAGCATTTT	CATSRGSEGFWAQHF
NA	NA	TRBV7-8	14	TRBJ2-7	TGTGCCAGCAGCCCAAACGCACAGCCCTACGAGCAGTACTTC	CASSPNAQPYEQYF
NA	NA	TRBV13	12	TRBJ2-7	TGTGCCAGCAGCCTAGAGGGTGGCCAACCGGGTTTC	CASSLEGGQPGF
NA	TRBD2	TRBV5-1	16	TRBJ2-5	TGCGCCAGCAGCTTGGTTGGGGCTAGCGGGAGAGAGACCCAGTACTTC	CASSLVGASGRETQYF
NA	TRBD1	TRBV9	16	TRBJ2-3	TGTGCCAGCAGCGGTTATTGGGACAGGCCGGTGGATACGCAGTATTTT	CASSGYWDRPVDTQYF
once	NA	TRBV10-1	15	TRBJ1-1	TGCGCCAGCAGTGAACGGCAGGGGCCGAACACTGAAGCTTTCTTT	CASSERQGPNTEAFF
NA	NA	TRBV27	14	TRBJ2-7	TGTGCCAGCAGTTGGGGGCTAGGGGCCTACGAGCAGTACTTC	CASSWGLGAYEQYF
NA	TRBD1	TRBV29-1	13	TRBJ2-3	TGCAGCGGCCGACAGGGGGACACAGATACGCAGTATTTT	CSGRQGDTDTQYF